The 6 T cell receptor beta chains below were found in one sample sequenced in a study of blood T cell repertoires in COVID-19. Assay used: immunoSEQ multiplex PCR; TCRdb lists only in-frame clones, some missing. Of about 34,000 clones listed, around 77% are singletons. The sequencing sample was made of peripheral blood. All receptors come from a human donor in a cohort sampled during active COVID-19.

This clone turned up a few times. This chain connects TRBV2 to TRBJ1-5, with TRBD1 as a possible D gene (6 bases). The ends were cut back, 2 bases at V and 6 bases at J, with 11 bases in the middle. The germline V gene has CDR1 SNHLY and CDR2 FYNNEI. The CDR3 consists of 14 residues. The CDR3 DNA is TGTGCCAGCAGTGAACGGCAGGGGAGTCAGCCCCAGCATTTT. This gives the protein CASSERQGSQPQHF.

This chain uses TRBV28 with TRBJ1-1; D not resolved. The germline V gene has CDR1 MDHEN and CDR2 SYDVKM. V shed 7 bases and J shed 8 bases, with 17 bases lying between them. The CDR3 is made up of 13 amino acids. CDR3 sequence: CASTSAGLFEAFF. DNA of the CDR3: TGTGCCAGCACTTCAGCGGGTCTCTTCGAAGCTTTCTTT.

This clone was recorded a few times. The V call is TRBV7-8, the J call TRBJ2-1, with D maybe TRBD2 (7 bases). The CDR3 extends over 15 amino acids. Germline V gene data show CDR1 as SGHVS and CDR2 as FQNEAQ. Trimming removed 4 bases from V and 7 bases from J, with 17 bases in between. DNA of the CDR3: TGTGCCAGCAGCTATAGGGGGAGGGCGGAAAATGAGCAGTTCTTC. The encoded protein is CASSYRGRAENEQFF.

Comments on this clone: Additional DNA sequences in this sample encode the identical CDR3. The V and J genes are TRBV6-5 and TRBJ1-5, with 7 bases aligning to TRBD1. The germline V gene encodes CDR1 MNHEY and CDR2 SVGAGI. The junction had 4 bases not matched to a gene; V was cut back by 6 bases and J by 2 bases. This CDR3 has 14 amino acids. The CDR3, as DNA: TGTGCCAGCAGAGGGGGCGGTGGCAATCAGCCCCAGCATTTT. This encodes CASRGGGGNQPQHF.

This rearrangement joins TRBV5-4 to TRBJ2-1; D unresolved. The CDR3 runs 13 residues. Germline CDR1 is SGHNT and CDR2 is YYREEE (reference sequence). V gave up 3 bases and J gave up 10 bases, with 14 bases separating them. CDR3 coding DNA: TGTGCCAGCAGCTCCGCGAGCCGCGAGGAGCAGTTCTTC. This gives the protein CASSSASREEQFF.

This chain connects TRBV4-2 to TRBJ1-5; possibly TRBD1 for D (6 bases). CDR3 size: 16 residues. Germline values: CDR1 LGHNA, CDR2 YNFKEQ. The V and J ends lost 1 base and 7 bases respectively, with 17 bases between them. The CDR3 loop is CASSQGPGGDSQPQHF. CDR3 in DNA: TGTGCCAGCAGCCAAGGCCCGGGGGGCGATAGCCAGCCCCAGCATTTT.